Below, 4 T cell receptor beta chains from the same sample are listed, as sequenced in a study of shared clonotypes between healthy human individuals. Clones were read by immunoSEQ multiplex PCR, and TCRdb kept only the in-frame ones, dropping some. The sample contains 1,500,000 or so clones, roughly 97% of which appear only once. Specimen: naive CD4+ T cells sorted from blood. As to subset: CD45RA+ positively selected. The receptors derive from a man younger than 40 in good health.

J is TRBJ2-2 and V is TRBV11-2, with 7 nucleotides matching TRBD1. There are 15 residues in the CDR3. In germline, CDR1 is SGHAT, CDR2 FQNNGV. V lost 4 bases and J lost 4; bases outside the gene matches: 6. The CDR3 reads CASSSNRGPTGELFF. The CDR3 DNA reads as TGTGCCAGCAGCTCGAACAGGGGTCCCACCGGGGAGCTGTTTTTT.

The V gene is TRBV7-2, the J gene TRBJ2-1, with D hard to call. Germline assignment: CDR1 SGHTA and CDR2 FQGNSA. CDR3 length: 14 amino acids. Trimming removed 1 base at V and 3 bases at J, with 7 bases between. CDR3 in amino acids: CASSLDPGYNEQFF. The DNA of the CDR3 is TGTGCCAGCAGCTTAGATCCAGGCTACAATGAGCAGTTCTTC.

Here the CDR3 reads CASSLSHELADYEQYF. The CDR3 coding sequence is TGTGCCAGCAGTTTATCCCACGAACTAGCGGACTACGAGCAGTACTTC. This chain connects TRBV27 to TRBJ2-7; TRBD2 matches at 8 bases. V lost 0 bases, J lost 3 bases, and 7 bases stayed unmatched. Germline V gene sequence: CDR1 MNHEY, CDR2 SMNVEV (reference sequence). The CDR3 has 16 amino acids.

Concerning this clone itself: Other DNA sequences within the sample encode an identical CDR3. This sequence joins TRBV7-9 and TRBJ2-7; 11 bases are a match to TRBD1. This CDR3 has 15 amino acids. CDR1 SEHNR and CDR2 FQNEAQ come from the germline V gene (reference sequence). The ends lost 1 base at V and 5 bases at J; junction bases unmatched: 4. For the CDR3, the DNA is TGTGCCAGCAGCTTAGTCGGACAGGGGGCCGACGAGCAGTACTTC. Encoded protein: CASSLVGQGADEQYF.